Below are 13 T cell receptor beta chains sequenced from a single sample in a study of T cells in tuberculosis. Profiling relied on immunoSEQ multiplex PCR, and the TCRdb table lists in-frame clones only, not all of them. The sample gives about 20,000 clones, 80% to 90% of which show up once; over 12% is in the top ten. The material sequenced was PBMCs. All receptors derive from a donor aged 5 to 30 with latent tuberculosis or without tuberculosis infection.

This clone was observed a single time. V usage is TRBV6-1 and J usage is TRBJ2-5; 14 bases line up with TRBD2. Germline assignment: CDR1 MNHNS and CDR2 SASEGT. This CDR3 contains 15 residues. V trimming: 4 bases; J trimming: 5 bases; junction bases outside the gene matches: 3. CDR3 sequence reads: CASSGLAGGPETQYF. DNA for the CDR3: TGTGCCAGCAGTGGACTAGCGGGGGGGCCCGAGACCCAGTACTTC.

This sequence joins TRBV29-1 and TRBJ1-2, with TRBD1 matching over 8 bases. CDR1 is SQVTM, CDR2 ANQGSEA, per germline. J lost 0 bases, V lost 6 bases, and 6 bases had no gene match. The CDR3 loop spans 14 amino acids. CDR3 amino acids: CSVPDRDANYGYTF. Here the CDR3 DNA reads TGCAGCGTCCCGGACAGGGACGCTAACTATGGCTACACCTTC.

J is TRBJ2-7 and V is TRBV12-5; TRBD1 is a possible D gene (6 bases). Germline V CDR1 and CDR2: LGHNT, FRNRAP. The CDR3 is made up of 14 amino acids. V lost 6 bases and J lost 3, with 15 bases in between. The CDR3 sequence: CASGRDRNSYEQYF. CDR3 bases: TGTGCTAGTGGCCGCGACAGGAATAGCTACGAGCAGTACTTC.

This clone was counted a few times. CDR3 amino acids: CASGKGQGIGEQYF. The DNA of the CDR3 is TGTGCTAGTGGCAAGGGACAGGGGATTGGCGAGCAGTACTTC. The V call is TRBV12-5, the J call TRBJ2-7, with TRBD1 identical over 10 bases. Germline-derived CDR1 and CDR2 are LGHNT and FRNRAP. The CDR3 is 14 residues long. Trimming cost V 6 bases and J 6 bases; bases outside gene matches: 8. The whole variable domain, remainder taken from reference TRBV12-5 and TRBJ2-7, is DARVTQTPRHKVTEMGQEVTMRCQPILGHNTVFWYRQTMMQGLELLAYFRNRAPLDDSGMPKDRFSAEMPDATLATLKIQPSEPRDSAVYFCASGKGQGIGEQYFGPGTRLTVT.

The J gene is TRBJ1-2, the V gene TRBV29-1; 8 nucleotides line up with TRBD1. Germline loops: CDR1 SQVTM, CDR2 ANQGSEA. The CDR3 length is 15 residues. After removal of 4 bases from V and 2 bases from J, the junction contained 9 bases not matched to a gene. The CDR3 DNA reads TGCAGCGTTGGACAGGGGACTACTCCCAACTATGGCTACACCTTC. This translates into CSVGQGTTPNYGYTF.

The chain employs TRBV15 and TRBJ2-1, with D possibly matching TRBD1 (6 bases). V shed 0 bases and J shed 2 bases, with 14 bases lying between them. The germline V gene encodes CDR1 LNHNV and CDR2 YYDKDF (reference sequence). The CDR3 has 17 amino acids. The CDR3 nucleotides read TGTGCCACCAGCAGAGATTCCGGGACACCGCCCTACAATGAGCAGTTCTTC. It encodes CATSRDSGTPPYNEQFF.

The gene calls are TRBV19 and TRBJ1-4; D ambiguous. This CDR3 contains 14 residues. V dropped 1 base and J dropped 6 bases, with 9 bases sitting between them. The V gene's germline CDR1 is LNHDA and CDR2 SQIVND (reference sequence). CDR3 residues: CASSIGAIHEKLFF. The CDR3 coding sequence is TGTGCCAGTAGTATAGGGGCGATACATGAAAAACTGTTTTTT.

The rearrangement links TRBV19 to TRBJ1-1, with a tentative D call TRBD1 (5 bases). Trimming removed 1 base at V and 3 bases at J, with 15 bases between. The CDR3 has 16 residues. Looked up from germline, CDR1 is LNHDA and CDR2 is SQIVND (reference sequence). The CDR3 loop reads CASSIGIGVSDTEAFF. The CDR3 DNA is TGTGCCAGTAGTATAGGAATAGGGGTATCGGACACTGAAGCTTTCTTT.

The V gene is TRBV7-3, the J gene TRBJ2-5, with 11 positions matching TRBD2. Germline values: CDR1 SGHTA, CDR2 FQGTGA. V lost 3 bases and J lost 1; bases outside the gene matches: 7. The CDR3 is made up of 17 amino acids. The CDR3: CASSLIPGLAGQETQYF. The CDR3, as DNA: TGTGCCAGCAGCTTGATCCCAGGACTAGCGGGCCAAGAGACCCAGTACTTC.

V and J are TRBV14 and TRBJ2-5; the D gene is possibly TRBD2 (5 bases). Germline V gene data show CDR1 as SGHDN and CDR2 as FVKESK. CDR3 length equals 12 residues. Trimming left V 1 base short and J 10 bases short, with 10 bases between. Here the CDR3 DNA reads TGTGCCAGCAGCCAAGTGAGGGCCCGCCAGTACTTC. It is translated as CASSQVRARQYF. The full variable domain, rest sourced from reference TRBV14 and TRBJ2-5, is EAGVTQFPSHSVIEKGQTVTLRCDPISGHDNLYWYRRVMGKEIKFLLHFVKESKQDESGMPNNRFLAERTGGTYSTLKVQPAELEDSGVYFCASSQVRARQYFGPGTRLLVL.

V usage is TRBV4-1 and J usage is TRBJ2-4; D possibly corresponds to TRBD1 (6 bases). Germline CDR1 reads MGHRA; CDR2 reads YSYEKL. Trimming stripped 4 bases from V and 0 bases from J, with 25 bases between. The CDR3 loop spans 20 amino acids. CDR3 protein: CASSLFGTGMARLAKNIQYF. The CDR3 DNA follows: TGCGCCAGCAGCCTCTTTGGCACAGGGATGGCCCGCCTAGCCAAAAACATTCAGTACTTC.

V is TRBV25-1 and J is TRBJ2-3; 10 bases fit TRBD2. This CDR3 has 17 amino acids. V lost 2 bases, J lost 2 bases, and 7 bases stayed unmatched. Germline V CDR1 and CDR2: MGHDK, SYGVNS. The CDR3 DNA follows: TGTGCCAGCAGTGAAAGGAGCGGGGGGGCCCTCACAGATACGCAGTATTTT. As protein: CASSERSGGALTDTQYF.

This chain uses TRBV7-2 with TRBJ2-5, with D possibly being TRBD1 (6 bases). CDR3 size: 14 residues. Trimming removed 5 bases at V and 5 bases at J, with 15 bases between. Germline values: CDR1 SGHTA, CDR2 FQGNSA. CDR3: CASSLNSRGETQYF. CDR3 DNA: TGTGCCAGCAGCCTCAATAGCAGGGGTGAGACCCAGTACTTC. Together with reference TRBV7-2 and TRBJ2-5, the CDR3 gives the full variable domain: GAGVSQSPSNKVTEKGKDVELRCDPISGHTALYWYRQSLGQGLEFLIYFQGNSAPDKSGLPSDRFSAERTGGSVSTLTIQRTQQEDSAVYLCASSLNSRGETQYFGPGTRLLVL.